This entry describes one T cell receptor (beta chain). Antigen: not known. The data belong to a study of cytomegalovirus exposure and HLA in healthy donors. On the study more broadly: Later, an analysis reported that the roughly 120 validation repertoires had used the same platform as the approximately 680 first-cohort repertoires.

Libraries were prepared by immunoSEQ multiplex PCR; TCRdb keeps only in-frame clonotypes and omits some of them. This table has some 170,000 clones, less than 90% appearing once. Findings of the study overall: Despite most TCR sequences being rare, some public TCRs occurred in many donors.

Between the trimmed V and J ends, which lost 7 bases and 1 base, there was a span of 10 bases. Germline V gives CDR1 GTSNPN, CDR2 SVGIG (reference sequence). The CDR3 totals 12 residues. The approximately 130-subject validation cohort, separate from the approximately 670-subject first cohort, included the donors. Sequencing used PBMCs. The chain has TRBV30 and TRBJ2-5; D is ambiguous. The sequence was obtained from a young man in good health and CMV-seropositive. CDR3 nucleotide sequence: TGTGCCTTTAATCCCAGCCAAGAGACCCAGTACTTC. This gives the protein CAFNPSQETQYF.